This TCR beta chain was obtained from a study of blood T cell repertoires in COVID-19. Authors' methods: By means of reference gene primer amplification, nucleated cell counts were estimated. TCRdb's table, derived via immunoSEQ multiplex PCR, lists solely in-frame clones and lacks some. V, J and clone size derive from that table, while D and trimming were established from the DNA sequence. The sample yields tens of thousands of clones, more than 65% seen once. Sequencing was done on a sample of peripheral blood. The receptor was derived from a human donor in a cohort sampled during active COVID-19.

The CDR3 sequence is CASSLSGGGLGTDTQYF. The CDR3 nucleotides read TGTGCCAGCAGCCTCAGCGGTGGGGGACTGGGCACAGATACGCAGTATTTT. The rearrangement uses TRBV9 and TRBJ2-3, with D possibly matching TRBD2 (6 bases). The CDR3 has 17 residues. Trimming took off 4 bases at V and 1 base at J, with 19 bases between the two ends. Germline V lookup: CDR1 SGDLS, CDR2 YYNGEE.